Listed below are T cell receptor beta chains from one sample, sequenced in a study of cytomegalovirus exposure and HLA in healthy donors. The table came from immunoSEQ multiplex PCR; TCRdb's copy has only in-frame clones and leaves some out. This table holds approximately 80,000 clones. The sequenced material came from PBMCs. The receptors derive from a woman aged 25 to 39 in good health and CMV-seronegative. Both conserved end residues are part of each CDR3. D genes are given only for firm matches.

V: TRBV5-4
J: TRBJ2-3
length: 15
D: TRBD2
DNA: TGTGCCAGCAGCTTGCAGCGGGGGAGCACAGATACGCAGTATTTT
CDR3: CASSLQRGSTDTQYF

V: TRBV27
J: TRBJ1-1
length: 13
D: .
DNA: TGTGCCAGCAGTTTGTCGGTGAACACTGAAGCTTTCTTT
CDR3: CASSLSVNTEAFF

V: TRBV7-6
J: TRBJ2-3
length: 16
D: .
DNA: TGTGCCAGCAGATCTGGCTGGGGGCCGAGCACAGATACGCAGTATTTT
CDR3: CASRSGWGPSTDTQYF

V: TRBV5-1
J: TRBJ2-6
length: 15
D: .
DNA: TGCGCCAGCAGCTTGGAGCGCTCTGGGGCCAACGTCCTGACTTTC
CDR3: CASSLERSGANVLTF

V: TRBV10-2
J: TRBJ1-4
length: 14
D: TRBD1
DNA: TGCGCCAGCAGTTCCGGGACAGGGGGCGAAAAACTGTTTTTT
CDR3: CASSSGTGGEKLFF

V: TRBV5-5
J: TRBJ2-1
length: 18
D: TRBD2
DNA: TGTGCCAGCAGCTACGGGGGGGCGGGAGTCATGAGGTACAATGAGCAGTTCTTC
CDR3: CASSYGGAGVMRYNEQFF

V: TRBV18
J: TRBJ1-2
length: 14
D: TRBD1
DNA: TGTGCCAGCTCACCACCCGACAGGGTAGGGGGCTACACCTTC
CDR3: CASSPPDRVGGYTF

V: TRBV14
J: TRBJ2-1
length: 14
D: TRBD1
DNA: TGTGCCAGCAGCCCCCCGGACAGGGTACATGAGCAGTTCTTC
CDR3: CASSPPDRVHEQFF

V: TRBV13
J: TRBJ1-2
length: 13
D: .
DNA: TGTGCCAGCAGCTACGGGACACCCGGCGGCTACACCTTC
CDR3: CASSYGTPGGYTF

V: TRBV5-1
J: TRBJ2-7
length: 16
D: TRBD2
DNA: TGCGCCAGCAGCTTGGGTGGACTAGCGGCAACCTACGAGCAGTACTTC
CDR3: CASSLGGLAATYEQYF

V: TRBV4-1
J: TRBJ1-2
length: 15
D: TRBD1
DNA: TGCGCCAGCAGCCAAGTCACAGGGGACTTCTATGGCTACACCTTC
CDR3: CASSQVTGDFYGYTF

V: TRBV18
J: TRBJ2-3
length: 19
D: .
DNA: TGTGCCAGCTCACCACCGAACAGGATCTGGGGGCGTCGGACAGATACGCAGTATTTT
CDR3: CASSPPNRIWGRRTDTQYF

V: TRBV5-1
J: TRBJ1-1
length: 13
D: TRBD1
DNA: TGCGCCAGCAGCTTGGATCCGGGACAGCTTGCTTTCTTT
CDR3: CASSLDPGQLAFF

V: TRBV5-1
J: TRBJ1-2
length: 15
D: .
DNA: TGCGCCAGCAGCTTGGAACCTTACTTAAACTATGGCTACACCTTC
CDR3: CASSLEPYLNYGYTF

V: TRBV11-3
J: TRBJ2-1
length: 13
D: .
DNA: TGTGCCAGCAGCTTAGATCAGTGGGCCGAGCAGTTCTTC
CDR3: CASSLDQWAEQFF

V: TRBV27
J: TRBJ1-2
length: 14
D: TRBD1
DNA: TGTGCCAGCAGTCCACGGGACAGGGCCTATGGCTACACCTTC
CDR3: CASSPRDRAYGYTF

V: TRBV4-1
J: TRBJ2-5
length: 14
D: .
DNA: TGCGCCAGCAGCCATTCCCTAGGAGGAGAGACCCAGTACTTC
CDR3: CASSHSLGGETQYF

V: TRBV2
J: TRBJ1-2
length: 10
D: TRBD1
DNA: TGTGCCTTACAGGGGGAAGGCTACACCTTC
CDR3: CALQGEGYTF

V: TRBV18
J: TRBJ2-2
length: 17
D: TRBD1
DNA: TGTGCCAGCTCACCACCTCCAGGGGGCATGGGCACCGGGGAGCTGTTTTTT
CDR3: CASSPPPGGMGTGELFF

V: TRBV30
J: TRBJ1-1
length: 14
D: .
DNA: TGTGCCTGGAAATTAAGCCGATTAAACACTGAAGCTTTCTTT
CDR3: CAWKLSRLNTEAFF

V: TRBV19
J: TRBJ2-3
length: 16
D: TRBD2
DNA: TGTGCCAGTAGTACCACCCGTGCGGGGGGGCTAGATACGCAGTATTTT
CDR3: CASSTTRAGGLDTQYF

V: TRBV7-9
J: TRBJ2-1
length: 17
D: TRBD2
DNA: TGTGCCAGCAGCTTAGCGGGGGTAGCGGGGGCCCCAGGTGAGCAGTTCTTC
CDR3: CASSLAGVAGAPGEQFF

V: TRBV19
J: TRBJ2-1
length: 15
D: .
DNA: TGTGCCAGTAGTGGCAATCAGGGGATTGGGCATGAGCAGTTCTTC
CDR3: CASSGNQGIGHEQFF

V: TRBV4-1
J: TRBJ2-5
length: 16
D: TRBD2
DNA: TGCGCCAGCAGCCATGGTAGCGGGGGGGCCTCAGAGACCCAGTACTTC
CDR3: CASSHGSGGASETQYF

V: TRBV30
J: TRBJ2-1
length: 12
D: TRBD2
DNA: TGTGCCTGGAGCCCTAGCGGGAGCGAGCAGTTCTTC
CDR3: CAWSPSGSEQFF

V: TRBV10-2
J: TRBJ2-3
length: 15
D: .
DNA: TGCGCCAGCAGTGAGTCGGTGTCGGGCACAGATACGCAGTATTTT
CDR3: CASSESVSGTDTQYF

V: TRBV18
J: TRBJ1-2
length: 15
D: .
DNA: TGTGCCAGCTCACCTTTGGGCGGGGGAGACTATGGCTACACCTTC
CDR3: CASSPLGGGDYGYTF

V: TRBV18
J: TRBJ1-2
length: 12
D: .
DNA: TGTGCCAGCTCACGAGGGCGGAATGGCTACACCTTC
CDR3: CASSRGRNGYTF

V: TRBV4-2
J: TRBJ1-2
length: 14
D: .
DNA: TGTGCCAGCAGCCAAGATTCGGGGAACTATGGCTACACCTTC
CDR3: CASSQDSGNYGYTF

V: TRBV4-1
J: TRBJ1-4
length: 14
D: .
DNA: TGCGCCAGCAGCCTGTCAGGGGCGTTTGAAAAACTGTTTTTT
CDR3: CASSLSGAFEKLFF

V: TRBV5-1
J: TRBJ1-6
length: 15
D: TRBD1
DNA: TGCGCCAGCAGCCGCGCGGGACAGGGGACTTCACCCCTACACTTT
CDR3: CASSRAGQGTSPLHF

V: TRBV4-1
J: TRBJ1-5
length: 15
D: .
DNA: TGCGCCAGCAGCCAAGGGGACTACAGCAATCAGCCCCAGCATTTT
CDR3: CASSQGDYSNQPQHF

V: TRBV19
J: TRBJ1-1
length: 15
D: .
DNA: TGTGCCAGTAGTATGGGAGCGGGATATGGCACTGAAGCTTTCTTT
CDR3: CASSMGAGYGTEAFF

V: TRBV28
J: TRBJ1-5
length: 15
D: TRBD1
DNA: TGTGCCAGCCGCGACAGGGGGCTTGATTATCAGCCCCAGCATTTT
CDR3: CASRDRGLDYQPQHF

V: TRBV29-1
J: TRBJ2-5
length: 13
D: TRBD1
DNA: TGCAGCGTCCTGGGGGCAGGGGGAGAGACCCAGTACTTC
CDR3: CSVLGAGGETQYF

V: TRBV7-9
J: TRBJ1-1
length: 16
D: TRBD1
DNA: TGTGCCAGCAGCTTCCAGAAGGGACAGGGTTTCACTGAAGCTTTCTTT
CDR3: CASSFQKGQGFTEAFF

V: TRBV10-2
J: TRBJ2-3
length: 16
D: TRBD2
DNA: TGCGCCAGCAGTGAGACTAGCGGGTCTAGCACAGATACGCAGTATTTT
CDR3: CASSETSGSSTDTQYF

V: TRBV6-4
J: TRBJ2-3
length: 16
D: TRBD2
DNA: TGTGCCAGCAGTGACTCGACTAGCGCTAGCACAGATACGCAGTATTTT
CDR3: CASSDSTSASTDTQYF

V: TRBV4-1
J: TRBJ2-7
length: 15
D: .
DNA: TGCGCCAGCAGCCAAGATCTGTGGCTTACCTACGAGCAGTACTTC
CDR3: CASSQDLWLTYEQYF

V: TRBV6-1
J: TRBJ1-1
length: 15
D: TRBD1
DNA: TGTGCCAGCAGTGAAGGAACAGGGGGGAACACTGAAGCTTTCTTT
CDR3: CASSEGTGGNTEAFF

V: TRBV5-1
J: TRBJ2-1
length: 16
D: TRBD2
DNA: TGCGCCAGCAGCTTGAAGACTAGCGGAGCCTACAATGAGCAGTTCTTC
CDR3: CASSLKTSGAYNEQFF

V: TRBV30
J: TRBJ2-3
length: 16
D: TRBD2
DNA: TGTGCCTGGACCTTCCGGGACTACGGGAGCACAGATACGCAGTATTTT
CDR3: CAWTFRDYGSTDTQYF

V: TRBV18
J: TRBJ2-2
length: 19
D: .
DNA: TGTGCCAGCTCCCTTCTTCCCCCTCGGGGTCGCCCGAACACCGGGGAGCTGTTTTTT
CDR3: CASSLLPPRGRPNTGELFF

V: TRBV7-7
J: TRBJ2-5
length: 15
D: TRBD1
DNA: TGTGCCAGCAGCTTGACAGGGGGCCTACAAGAGACCCAGTACTTC
CDR3: CASSLTGGLQETQYF